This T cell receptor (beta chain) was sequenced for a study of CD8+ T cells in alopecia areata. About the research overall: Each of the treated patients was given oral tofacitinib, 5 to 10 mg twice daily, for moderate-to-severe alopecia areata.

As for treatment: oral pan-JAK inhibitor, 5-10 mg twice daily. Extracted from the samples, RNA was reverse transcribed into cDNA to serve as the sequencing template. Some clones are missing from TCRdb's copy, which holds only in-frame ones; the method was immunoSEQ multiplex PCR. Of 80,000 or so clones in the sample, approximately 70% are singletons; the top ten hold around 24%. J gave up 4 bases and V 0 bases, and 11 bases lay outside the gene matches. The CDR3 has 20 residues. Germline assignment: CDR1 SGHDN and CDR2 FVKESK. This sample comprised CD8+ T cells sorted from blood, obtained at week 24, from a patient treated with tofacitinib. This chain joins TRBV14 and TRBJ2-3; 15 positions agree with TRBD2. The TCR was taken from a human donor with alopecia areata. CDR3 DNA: TGTGCCAGCAGCCAAGACCTCTTACCGGGACTAGCGGGAGGAGCAGATACGCAGTATTTT. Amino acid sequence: CASSQDLLPGLAGGADTQYF.